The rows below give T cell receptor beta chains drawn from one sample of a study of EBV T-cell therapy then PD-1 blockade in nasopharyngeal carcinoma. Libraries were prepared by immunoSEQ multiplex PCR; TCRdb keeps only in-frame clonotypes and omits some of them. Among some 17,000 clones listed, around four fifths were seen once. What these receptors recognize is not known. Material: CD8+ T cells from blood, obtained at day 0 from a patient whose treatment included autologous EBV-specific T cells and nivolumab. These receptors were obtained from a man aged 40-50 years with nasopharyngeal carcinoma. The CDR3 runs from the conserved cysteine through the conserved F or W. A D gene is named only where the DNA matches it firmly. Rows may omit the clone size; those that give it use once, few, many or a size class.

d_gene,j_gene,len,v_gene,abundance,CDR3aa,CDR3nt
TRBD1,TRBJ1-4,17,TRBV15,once,CATSRDRQGATNEKLFF,TGTGCCACCAGCAGAGACAGACAGGGGGCGACTAATGAAAAACTGTTTTTT
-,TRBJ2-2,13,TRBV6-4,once,CASSGQDTGELFF,TGTGCCAGCAGTGGACAGGACACCGGGGAGCTGTTTTTT
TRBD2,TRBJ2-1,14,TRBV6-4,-,CASSSGLAGNEQFF,TGTGCCAGCAGTTCTGGACTAGCTGGGAATGAGCAGTTCTTC
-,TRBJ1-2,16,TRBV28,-,CASSLGVDRANYGYTF,TGTGCCAGCAGTCTGGGGGTGGACAGAGCTAACTATGGCTACACCTTC
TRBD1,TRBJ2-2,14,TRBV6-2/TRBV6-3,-,CASSSGGDTGELFF,TGTGCCAGCAGTTCAGGGGGCGACACCGGGGAGCTGTTTTTT
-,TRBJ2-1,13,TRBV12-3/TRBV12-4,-,CASSFGTGNEQFF,TGTGCCAGCAGTTTCGGGACGGGGAATGAGCAGTTCTTC
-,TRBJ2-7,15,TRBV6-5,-,CASSLRSQGAYEQYF,TGTGCCAGCAGTCTAAGGAGCCAGGGCGCCTACGAGCAGTACTTC
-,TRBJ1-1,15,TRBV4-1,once,CASTLSATVFGEAFF,TGCGCCAGCACCCTCTCCGCCACGGTTTTCGGTGAAGCTTTCTTT
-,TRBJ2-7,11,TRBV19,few,CATVGFDEQYF,TGTGCCACCGTAGGGTTTGACGAGCAGTACTTC
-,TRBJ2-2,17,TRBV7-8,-,CASSLTGSKASTGELFF,TGTGCCAGCAGCTTAACGGGTTCCAAGGCCAGCACCGGGGAGCTGTTTTTT
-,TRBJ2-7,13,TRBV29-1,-,CSVLGEKAYEQYF,TGCAGCGTTCTAGGGGAAAAAGCCTACGAGCAGTACTTC
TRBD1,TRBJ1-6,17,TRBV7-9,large,CASSSHDWEGAGSPLHF,TGTGCCAGCAGCTCCCACGACTGGGAGGGGGCTGGATCACCCCTCCACTTT
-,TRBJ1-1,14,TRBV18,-,CASSPAWGGTEAFF,TGTGCCAGCTCGCCAGCGTGGGGTGGGACTGAAGCTTTCTTT
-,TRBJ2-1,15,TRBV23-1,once,CASSQLPTGYNEQFF,TGCGCCAGCAGTCAACTCCCGACAGGCTACAATGAGCAGTTCTTC
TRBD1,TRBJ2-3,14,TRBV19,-,CARGTGDFTDTQYF,TGTGCCAGGGGAACAGGGGATTTCACAGATACGCAGTATTTT
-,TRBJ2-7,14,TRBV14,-,CASSPLGSSYEQYF,TGTGCCAGCAGCCCCCTTGGGAGCTCCTACGAGCAGTACTTC
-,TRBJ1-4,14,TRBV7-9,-,CASTLRGGGEKLFF,TGTGCCAGCACCTTGAGAGGGGGAGGTGAAAAACTGTTTTTT
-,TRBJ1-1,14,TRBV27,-,CASSPGGVNTEAFF,TGTGCCAGCAGTCCTGGGGGGGTCAACACTGAAGCTTTCTTT
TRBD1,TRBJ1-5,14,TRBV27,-,CASSYRGPNQPQHF,TGTGCCAGCAGTTACAGGGGTCCCAATCAGCCCCAGCATTTT
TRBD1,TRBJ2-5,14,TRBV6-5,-,CASRQQGAQETQYF,TGTGCCAGCAGGCAACAGGGGGCCCAAGAGACCCAGTACTTC
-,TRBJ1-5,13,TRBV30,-,CAWNLGGRQPQHF,TGTGCCTGGAATCTGGGGGGTAGACAGCCCCAGCATTTT
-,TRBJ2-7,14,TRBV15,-,CATSVGTRTYEQYF,TGTGCCACCAGTGTTGGGACACGCACCTACGAGCAGTACTTC
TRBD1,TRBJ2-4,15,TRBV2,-,CASSTGGLAKNIQYF,TGTGCCAGCAGTACAGGGGGGTTAGCCAAAAACATTCAGTACTTC
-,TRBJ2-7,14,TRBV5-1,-,CASSRRTSSYEQYF,TGCGCCAGCAGCCGTAGGACTTCCAGCTACGAGCAGTACTTC
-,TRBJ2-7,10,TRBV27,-,CAVGSYEQYF,TGTGCCGTCGGGTCCTACGAGCAGTACTTC
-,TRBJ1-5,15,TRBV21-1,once,CASSPSPGGGQPQHF,TGTGCCAGCAGCCCCAGCCCAGGGGGCGGTCAGCCCCAGCATTTT
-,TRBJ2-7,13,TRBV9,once,CASSADTAYEQYF,TGTGCCAGCAGCGCGGACACTGCCTACGAGCAGTACTTC
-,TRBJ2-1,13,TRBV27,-,CASSLSRLNEQFF,TGTGCCAGCAGTTTATCGAGACTAAATGAGCAGTTCTTC
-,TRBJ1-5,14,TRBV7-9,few,CASSHPGGNQPQHF,TGTGCCAGCAGTCACCCAGGGGGCAATCAGCCCCAGCATTTT
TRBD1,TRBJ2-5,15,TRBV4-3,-,CASSQEDRLWETQYF,TGCGCCAGCAGCCAAGAGGACAGGCTCTGGGAGACCCAGTACTTC
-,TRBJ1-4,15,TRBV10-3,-,CAIKPGGPLNEKLFF,TGTGCCATCAAACCTGGGGGGCCTCTTAATGAAAAACTGTTTTTT
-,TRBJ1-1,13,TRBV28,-,CASSLFGVTEAFF,TGTGCCAGCAGTTTATTCGGGGTCACTGAAGCTTTCTTT
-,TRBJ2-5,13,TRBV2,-,CASTAGVQETQYF,TGTGCCAGCACCGCCGGGGTCCAAGAGACCCAGTACTTC
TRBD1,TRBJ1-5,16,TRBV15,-,CATSRLGQGADQPQHF,TGTGCCACCAGCAGGCTGGGACAGGGGGCCGATCAGCCCCAGCATTTT
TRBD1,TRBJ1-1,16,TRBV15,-,CATSTHKEGARTEAFF,TGTGCCACCAGCACTCACAAGGAGGGGGCGCGAACTGAAGCTTTCTTT
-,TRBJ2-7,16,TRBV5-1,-,CASSLAGYGVPYEQYF,TGCGCCAGCAGCTTGGCGGGGTATGGGGTCCCCTACGAGCAGTACTTC
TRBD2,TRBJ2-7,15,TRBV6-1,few,CASSDRLAGSYEQYF,TGTGCCAGCAGTGATAGACTAGCTGGCTCCTACGAGCAGTACTTC
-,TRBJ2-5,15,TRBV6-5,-,CASSYSGSRVETQYF,TGTGCCAGCAGTTACTCAGGTAGCCGGGTAGAGACCCAGTACTTC
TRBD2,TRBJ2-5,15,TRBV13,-,CASSLLAGGQETQYF,TGTGCCAGCAGCCTACTAGCGGGGGGGCAAGAGACCCAGTACTTC
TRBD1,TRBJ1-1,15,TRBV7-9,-,CASSPPRQGNTEAFF,TGTGCCAGCAGCCCCCCTCGACAGGGTAACACTGAAGCTTTCTTT
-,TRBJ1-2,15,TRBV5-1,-,CASSLGLNLHYGYTF,TGCGCCAGCAGCTTGGGACTTAACCTACACTATGGCTACACCTTC
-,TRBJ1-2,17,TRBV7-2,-,CASSPREEVGPDYGYTF,TGTGCCAGCAGCCCCCGGGAAGAGGTCGGACCGGATTATGGCTACACCTTC
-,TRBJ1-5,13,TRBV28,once,CASSLTQTRPQHF,TGTGCCAGCAGTTTAACCCAGACCAGGCCCCAGCATTTT
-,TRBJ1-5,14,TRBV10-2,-,CASSGRPSNQPQHF,TGCGCCAGCAGTGGAAGACCGAGCAATCAGCCCCAGCATTTT
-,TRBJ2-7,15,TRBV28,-,CASSLSEGGPYEQYF,TGTGCCAGCAGCCTCTCGGAGGGAGGTCCCTACGAGCAGTACTTC
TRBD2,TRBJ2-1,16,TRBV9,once,CASSPPTGTSYDEQFF,TGTGCCAGCTCTCCCCCCACCGGGACTAGTTACGATGAGCAGTTCTTC
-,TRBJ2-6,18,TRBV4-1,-,CASSQDTRVGAGANVLTF,TGCGCCAGCAGCCAAGATACTCGGGTCGGAGCTGGGGCCAACGTCCTGACTTTC
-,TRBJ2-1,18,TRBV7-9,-,CASSPRGPEGRYYNEQFF,TGTGCCAGCAGCCCAAGGGGCCCGGAAGGGAGGTACTACAATGAGCAGTTCTTC
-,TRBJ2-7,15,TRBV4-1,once,CASSPGMGTTYEQYF,TGCGCCAGCAGCCCAGGGATGGGGACCACCTACGAGCAGTACTTC